This TCR beta chain was retrieved from a study of T-cell reconstitution after alpha-beta-depleted transplantation in children (dated by TCRdb to about 2016). As for the study more broadly: Using TCR repertoire profiling, the study quantitatively followed how T-cell immune reconstitution unfolded in children after TCRalphabeta/CD19-depleted allogeneic hematopoietic cell transplantation. Overall results and qualifications from the work: In some patients, the high TCRbeta diversity seen at day 60 was put down to recipient T cells and intrathymic progenitors that had survived conditioning. Over subsequent months, a decline in hyperexpanded clone frequencies was noted, and after one year, T-cell counts and TCRbeta diversity were mostly ascribed to newly produced T cells. The apparently early alphabetaT-cell count recovery about two months after transplant was reportedly dependent on only several hundred rapidly expanded clones derived from non-depleted graft cells.

Only a few counts were recorded for this clonotype. Its cognate antigen has yet to be identified. The DNA is omitted, as the CDR3 cannot be located on it reliably, and the CDR3 follows TCRdb's listing. The treatment or condition label on this specimen signifies: allogeneic hematopoietic cell transplantation with graft depleted of TCRalphabeta T cells and CD19 B cells. The children who served as transplant recipients had been given grafts of TCRalphabeta/CD19-depleted allogeneic hematopoietic cells. Library preparation used PCR. The run used an Illumina HiSeq 2500. TCR libraries were prepared with molecular barcoding, using unique molecular identifiers to normalize TCRbeta repertoire quantification. The public reads were reanalyzed by TCRdb: fastp trimming at Q25, MiXCR alignment, in-frame beta chains only. Each record represents a unique CDR3 protein, reported with the most common genes and DNA among its rows. The sample yields 780,000 or so distinct CDR3 sequences; roughly 16% were counted once. In total, the top ten clones hold approximately 5% of the sample.

This material consisted of PBMCs, mostly from graft donor cells, taken 360 days after TCRalphabeta/CD19-depleted stem cell transplant. The sequence was obtained from a male patient younger than 18 who had a stem cell transplant for acute lymphoblastic leukemia, so the T cells may come from the graft donor.

The CDR3 reads as follows: CSASWASGTFYF. The chain links TRBV20-1 with TRBJ2-7; TRBD2 is the table's D call and was not checked against the DNA. From the cysteine up to the phenylalanine, the CDR3 has a length of 12 residues. The germline V gene (reference sequence) specifies DFQATT as CDR1 and SNEGSKA as CDR2.